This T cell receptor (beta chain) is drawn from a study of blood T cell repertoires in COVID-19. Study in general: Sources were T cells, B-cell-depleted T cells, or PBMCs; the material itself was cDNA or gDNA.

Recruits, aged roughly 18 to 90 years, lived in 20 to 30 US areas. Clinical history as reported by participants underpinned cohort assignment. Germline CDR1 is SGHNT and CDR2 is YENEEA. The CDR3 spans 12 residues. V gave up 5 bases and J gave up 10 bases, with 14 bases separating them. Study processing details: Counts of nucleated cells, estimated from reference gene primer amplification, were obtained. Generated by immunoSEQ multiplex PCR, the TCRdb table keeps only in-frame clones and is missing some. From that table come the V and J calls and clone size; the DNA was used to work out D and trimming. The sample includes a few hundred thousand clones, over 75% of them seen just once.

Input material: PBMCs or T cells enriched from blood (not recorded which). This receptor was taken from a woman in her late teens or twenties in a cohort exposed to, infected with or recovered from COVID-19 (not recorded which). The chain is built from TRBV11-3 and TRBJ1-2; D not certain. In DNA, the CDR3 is TGTGCCAGCAGCGCAACGGAGGCTCCCTACACCTTC. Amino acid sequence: CASSATEAPYTF. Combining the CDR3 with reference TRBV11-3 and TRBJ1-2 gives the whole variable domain EAGVVQSPRYKIIEKKQPVAFWCNPISGHNTLYWYLQNLGQGPELLIRYENEEAVDDSQLPKDRFSAERLKGVDSTLKIQPAELGDSAVYLCASSATEAPYTFGSGTRLTVV.